This passage covers 10 T cell receptor beta chains from one sample sequenced in a study of blood T cell repertoires in COVID-19. Only in-frame clones appear in the TCRdb table, and some are missing; sequencing was by immunoSEQ multiplex PCR. The table shows roughly 55,000 clones, with around 85% occurring only once. The sample taken for sequencing was peripheral blood. The origin of the receptors is a human donor in a cohort sampled during active COVID-19.

The chain is built from TRBV11-2 and TRBJ1-1, with 7 bases identical to TRBD1. Trimming took 1 base from V and 6 from J; bases not matched to a gene: 11. The germline V gene has CDR1 SGHAT and CDR2 FQNNGV. The CDR3 is 16 amino acids. The CDR3 loop is CASSLAHRGPGAEAFF. For the CDR3, the DNA is TGTGCCAGCAGCTTAGCCCACAGGGGCCCCGGGGCTGAAGCTTTCTTT.

The V call is TRBV19, the J call TRBJ2-3; 9 nucleotides line up with TRBD2. The germline gives CDR1 LNHDA, CDR2 SQIVND (reference sequence). The CDR3 covers 21 residues. Losses at the gene ends were 6 bases for V and 0 bases for J; bases not matched to a gene: 22. CDR3 protein: CASSRTASSGREWGSTDTQYF. The CDR3 nucleotides are TGTGCCAGTAGCCGCACAGCTAGTAGCGGGAGAGAGTGGGGCAGCACAGATACGCAGTATTTT.

This chain uses TRBV7-2 with TRBJ2-7; D gene unclear. CDR3 length: 15 amino acids. V shed 1 base and J shed 6 bases, with 16 bases lying between them. The germline V gene encodes CDR1 SGHTA and CDR2 FQGNSA. The CDR3 sequence: CASSLGVRTGLEQYF. Written as DNA, the CDR3 is TGTGCCAGCAGCTTAGGCGTGCGCACTGGGCTCGAGCAGTACTTC.

The chain has TRBV6-5 and TRBJ2-3, with D possibly matching TRBD1 (5 bases). Germline loops: CDR1 MNHEY, CDR2 SVGAGI. V gave up 4 bases and J gave up 2 bases, with 10 bases separating them. The CDR3 is 14 amino acids. The CDR3 region has the DNA TGTGCCAGCAGTTTCAGACAGATCACAGATACGCAGTATTTT. This sequence encodes CASSFRQITDTQYF.

This clone showed up just a few times. The chain joins TRBV19 to TRBJ2-7, with 7 positions matching TRBD2. The CDR3 has 13 amino acids. CDR1 LNHDA and CDR2 SQIVND come from the germline V gene (reference sequence). J was trimmed by 3 bases and V by 7 bases; bases with no gene match: 6. CDR3 sequence reads: CASTSGAGYEQYF. CDR3 DNA: TGTGCCAGTACCAGCGGGGCTGGCTACGAGCAGTACTTC.

The rearrangement joins TRBV7-2 to TRBJ2-7; 16 positions agree with TRBD2. Trimming took 5 bases from V and 2 from J; bases not matched to a gene: 6. The CDR3 consists of 17 residues. Germline V CDR1 and CDR2: SGHTA, FQGNSA. In DNA, the CDR3 is TGTGCCAGCAGCGCCGGGACTAGCGGGAGGGCCCCCTACGAGCAGTACTTC. Its protein is CASSAGTSGRAPYEQYF.

The V gene is TRBV11-1, the J gene TRBJ2-5, with a weak D call TRBD2 (5 bases). CDR3 length: 11 amino acids. The V end lost 8 bases, the J end lost 4 bases, and 8 bases lay between the germline ends. The germline V gene has CDR1 SGHAT and CDR2 FQDESV (reference sequence). Here the CDR3 reads CASGSGETQYF. In nucleotides, the CDR3 is TGTGCCAGCGGGAGCGGAGAGACCCAGTACTTC.

The CDR3 loop reads CASSLGSRETQYF. The CDR3 nucleotides are TGTGCCAGCAGCTTAGGTTCGCGGGAGACCCAGTACTTC. The chain combines TRBV11-3 with TRBJ2-5; D not certain. Per the germline V gene, CDR1 is SGHNT and CDR2 is YENEEA. V was trimmed by 1 base and J by 5 bases, leaving 8 bases between them. The CDR3 extends over 13 amino acids.

The chain links TRBV29-1 to TRBJ2-7; 7 positions agree with TRBD2. Per the germline V gene, CDR1 is SQVTM and CDR2 is ANQGSEA. The CDR3 has 12 residues. V lost 7 bases and J lost 1; bases outside the gene matches: 4. The DNA for the CDR3 is TGCAGCGCGTGGACTAGATCCTACGAGCAGTACTTC. Residues: CSAWTRSYEQYF.

This clone came up a few times. This chain joins TRBV30 and TRBJ1-5; no firm D call. The germline CDR1 and CDR2 sequences are GTSNPN and SVGIG (reference sequence). The ends were cut back, 2 bases at V and 9 bases at J, with 8 bases in the middle. The CDR3 totals 11 residues. The CDR3 DNA sequence: TGTGCCTGGAGTTTAGAGGGGCCCCAGCATTTT. Its protein is CAWSLEGPQHF.